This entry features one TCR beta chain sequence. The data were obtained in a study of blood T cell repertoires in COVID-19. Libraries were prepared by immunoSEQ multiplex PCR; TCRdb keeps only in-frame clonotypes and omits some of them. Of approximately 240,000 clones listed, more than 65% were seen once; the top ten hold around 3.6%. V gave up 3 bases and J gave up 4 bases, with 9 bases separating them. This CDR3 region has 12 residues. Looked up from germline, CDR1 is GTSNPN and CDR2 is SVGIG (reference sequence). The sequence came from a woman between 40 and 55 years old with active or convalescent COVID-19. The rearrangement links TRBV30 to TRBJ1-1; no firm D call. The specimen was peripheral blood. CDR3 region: CAWRREGTEAFF. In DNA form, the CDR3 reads TGTGCCTGGAGGAGGGAGGGCACTGAAGCTTTCTTT.